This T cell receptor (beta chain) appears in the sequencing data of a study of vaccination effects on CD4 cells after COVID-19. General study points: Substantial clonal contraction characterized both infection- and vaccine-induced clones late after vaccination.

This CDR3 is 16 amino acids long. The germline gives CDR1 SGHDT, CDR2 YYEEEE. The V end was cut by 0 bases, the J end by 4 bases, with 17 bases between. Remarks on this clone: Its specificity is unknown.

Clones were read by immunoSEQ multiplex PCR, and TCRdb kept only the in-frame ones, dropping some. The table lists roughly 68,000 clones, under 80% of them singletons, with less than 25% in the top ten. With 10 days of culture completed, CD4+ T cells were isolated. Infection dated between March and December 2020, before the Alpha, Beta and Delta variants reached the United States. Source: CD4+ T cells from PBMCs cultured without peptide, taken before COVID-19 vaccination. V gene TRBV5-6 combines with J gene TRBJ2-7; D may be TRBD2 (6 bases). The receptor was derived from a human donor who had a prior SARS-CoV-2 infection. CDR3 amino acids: CASSLAVGLAKYEQYF. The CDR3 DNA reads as TGTGCCAGCAGCTTGGCCGTCGGGCTAGCGAAGTACGAGCAGTACTTC.